This T cell receptor beta chain was captured in a study of CD8 T cells in Susac syndrome. General study results and limits: There were around 15 Susac-specific public clones in total CD8+ repertoires and roughly 5 in CD8+ TEMRA repertoires. The study found that Susac CD8+ clonal expansion peaked in TEMRA cells and active patients.

Germline CDR1 SQVTM, CDR2 ANQGSEA. The CDR3 is made up of 11 amino acids. The V and J ends lost 3 bases and 6 bases respectively, with 8 bases between them. An amount of RNA that ranged from about 0.45 to 1 ug was reverse transcribed with random hexamers. TCRdb re-analysed the immunoSEQ multiplex PCR reads in MiXCR, keeping a single row per CDR3 protein. The data contain around 100,000 distinct CDR3 sequences, roughly 96% of them singletons. Notes on this clonotype: The antigen is undetermined.

Sequences were obtained from CD8+ T cells from PBMCs. The sequence derives from a human donor with Susac syndrome. J is TRBJ1-2 and V is TRBV29-1; no firm D call. Here the CDR3 DNA reads TGCAGCGTTGATTCGGGTAATGGCTACACCTTC. It encodes CSVDSGNGYTF.